This section outlines one T cell receptor beta chain sequence together with its context. Germline V CDR1 and CDR2: LNHDA, SQIVND (reference sequence). Trimming pared 3 bases from V and 7 bases from J, leaving 15 bases between. The CDR3 sequence is 14 residues long. The data were obtained in a study of blood T cell repertoires in COVID-19. Study background: Researchers got acute and convalescent COVID-19 samples from the United States, Italy and Spain. Nucleic acid was either cDNA or gDNA, and it came from T cells, B-cell-depleted T cells, or PBMCs.

Clinical history reported by participants formed the basis on which cohorts were assigned. Two negative PCRs, clearance, or symptom resolution had been documented for recovered Cohort 3 donors. Profiling relied on immunoSEQ multiplex PCR, and the TCRdb table lists in-frame clones only, not all of them. The sample yields some 530,000 clones, more than 85% seen once. Sequenced material: PBMCs or T cells enriched from blood (not recorded which). The V and J genes are TRBV19 and TRBJ1-2; D unclear. The clonotype comes from a woman in her sixties who had recovered from COVID-19. Here the CDR3 reads CASSIGPGSGGYTF. DNA for the CDR3: TGTGCCAGTAGTATTGGCCCCGGGTCTGGTGGCTACACCTTC.